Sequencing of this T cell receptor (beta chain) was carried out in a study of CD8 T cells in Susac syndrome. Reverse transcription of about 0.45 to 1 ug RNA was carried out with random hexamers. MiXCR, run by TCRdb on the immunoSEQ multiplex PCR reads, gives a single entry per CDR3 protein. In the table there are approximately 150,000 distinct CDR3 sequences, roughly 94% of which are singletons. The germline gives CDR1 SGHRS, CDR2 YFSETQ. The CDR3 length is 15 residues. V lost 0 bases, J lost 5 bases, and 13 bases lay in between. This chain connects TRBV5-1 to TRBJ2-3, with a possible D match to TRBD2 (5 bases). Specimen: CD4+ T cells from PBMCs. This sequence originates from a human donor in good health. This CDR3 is CASSLVPSRGDTQYF. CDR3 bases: TGCGCCAGCAGCTTGGTCCCGTCCCGGGGAGATACGCAGTATTTT.